This T cell receptor beta chain was captured by sequencing in a study of T cells after yellow fever vaccination. The germline V and J ends were trimmed by 1 base and 3 bases, with 16 bases remaining between them. The CDR3 consists of 17 residues. CDR1 is SGDLS and CDR2 is YYNGEE in the germline V gene. The table lists this clonotype with many counts. TCRdb recomputed calls from the 5' RACE reads with MiXCR, one row per CDR3 protein. The table includes a few hundred thousand distinct CDR3 sequences, about a fifth detected once. The V call is TRBV9, the J call TRBJ2-2; tentative D call: TRBD2 (5 bases). Specimen: PBMCs, collected 15 days after the yellow fever booster vaccination. The receptor comes from a young man who received the YFV17D yellow fever vaccine. The CDR3 coding sequence is TGTGCCAGCAGCGTACGGGGTCGGGCGGCTGACACCGGGGAGCTGTTTTTT. This encodes CASSVRGRAADTGELFF.